The present T cell receptor (beta chain) was sequenced within a study of breast tumors, draining lymph nodes, adjacent tissues. Axillary draining lymph nodes of breast cancer patients supplied the node samples. This CDR3 spans 14 amino acids. Per the germline V gene, CDR1 is LGHDT and CDR2 is YNNKEL (reference sequence). V was clipped by 4 bases and J by 5 bases; unmatched bases: 5. MiXCR was run by TCRdb on the multiplex PCR reads, yielding one entry per CDR3 protein. This repertoire shows 150,000 to 250,000 distinct CDR3 sequences, around a third found once; its top ten account for 4% to 5.5%. In the case of this clonotype: Antigen: not known.

Study results and limitations: Tumors had less TCR diversity than lymph nodes, more than nontumor tissue. Data only fit, rather than demonstrated, lymph node origin of most tumor T cells. Most tumor T cells seemingly derive from lymph node, then expand in tumor.

Sequences were obtained from axillary lymph node tissue. This TCR was recovered from a female donor with breast cancer. Some clones in this sample may be carry-over from other donors' samples. J is TRBJ1-1 and V is TRBV3-1; TRBD1 matches 9 bases. The CDR3 region has the DNA TGTGCCAGCAGCCTCCGACAGGGGGGTACTGAAGCTTTCTTT. Translation gives CASSLRQGGTEAFF.